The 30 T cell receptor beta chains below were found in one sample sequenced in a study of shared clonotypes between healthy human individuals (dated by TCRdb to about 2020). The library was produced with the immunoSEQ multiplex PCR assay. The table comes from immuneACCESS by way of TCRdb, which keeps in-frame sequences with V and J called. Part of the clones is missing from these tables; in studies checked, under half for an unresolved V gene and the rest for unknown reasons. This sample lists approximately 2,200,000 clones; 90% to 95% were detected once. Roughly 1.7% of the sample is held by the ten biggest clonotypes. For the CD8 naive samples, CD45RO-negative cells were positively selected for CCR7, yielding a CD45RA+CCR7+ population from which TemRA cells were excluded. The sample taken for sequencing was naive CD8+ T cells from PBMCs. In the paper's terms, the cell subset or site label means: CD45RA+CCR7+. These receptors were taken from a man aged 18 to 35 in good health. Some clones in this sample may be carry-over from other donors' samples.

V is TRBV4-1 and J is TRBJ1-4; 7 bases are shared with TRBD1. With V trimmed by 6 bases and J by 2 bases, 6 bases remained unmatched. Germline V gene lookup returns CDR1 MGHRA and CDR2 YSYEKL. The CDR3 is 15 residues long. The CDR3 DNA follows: TGCGCCAGCAGTCCTCCAGGGGGGACTAATGAAAAACTGTTTTTT. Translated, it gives CASSPPGGTNEKLFF.

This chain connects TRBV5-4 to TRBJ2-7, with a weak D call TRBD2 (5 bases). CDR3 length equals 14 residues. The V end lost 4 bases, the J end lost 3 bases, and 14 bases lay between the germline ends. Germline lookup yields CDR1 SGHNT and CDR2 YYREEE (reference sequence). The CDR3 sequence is CASSPGREGYEQYF. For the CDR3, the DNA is TGTGCCAGCAGCCCCGGTCGAGAGGGCTACGAGCAGTACTTC.

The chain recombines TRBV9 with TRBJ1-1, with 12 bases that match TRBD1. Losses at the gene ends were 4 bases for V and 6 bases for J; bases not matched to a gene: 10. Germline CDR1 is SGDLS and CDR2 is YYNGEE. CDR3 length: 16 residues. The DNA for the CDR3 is TGTGCCAGCAGCATTGGGACAGGGGGCGCTTTCGCTGAAGCTTTCTTT. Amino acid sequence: CASSIGTGGAFAEAFF. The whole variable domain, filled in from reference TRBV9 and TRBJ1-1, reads DSGVTQTPKHLITATGQRVTLRCSPRSGDLSVYWYQQSLDQGLQFLIQYYNGEERAKGNILERFSAQQFPDLHSELNLSSLELGDSALYFCASSIGTGGAFAEAFFGQGTRLTVV.

The DNA for the CDR3 is TGCGCCAGCAGCTTTCATCCAGCGGTCGCCTACGAGCAGTACTTC. Its translation is CASSFHPAVAYEQYF. J is TRBJ2-7 and V is TRBV5-1; TRBD2 is a possible D gene (5 bases). This CDR3 is 15 amino acids long. V was cut by 2 bases and J by 2 bases, with 14 bases left in between. Germline V gene sequence: CDR1 SGHRS, CDR2 YFSETQ.

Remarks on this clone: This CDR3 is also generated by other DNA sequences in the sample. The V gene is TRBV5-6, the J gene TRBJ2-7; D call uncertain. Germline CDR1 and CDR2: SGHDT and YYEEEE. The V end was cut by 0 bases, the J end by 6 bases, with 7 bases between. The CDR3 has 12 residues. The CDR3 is CASSLGGSEQYF. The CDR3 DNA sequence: TGTGCCAGCAGCTTGGGGGGATCCGAGCAGTACTTC.

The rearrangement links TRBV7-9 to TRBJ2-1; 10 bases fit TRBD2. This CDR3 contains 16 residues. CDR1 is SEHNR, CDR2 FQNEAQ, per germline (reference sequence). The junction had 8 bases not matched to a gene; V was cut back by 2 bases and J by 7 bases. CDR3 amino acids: CASSLSASGRGNEQFF. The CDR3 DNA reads TGTGCCAGCAGCTTAAGTGCCAGCGGGAGGGGGAATGAGCAGTTCTTC.

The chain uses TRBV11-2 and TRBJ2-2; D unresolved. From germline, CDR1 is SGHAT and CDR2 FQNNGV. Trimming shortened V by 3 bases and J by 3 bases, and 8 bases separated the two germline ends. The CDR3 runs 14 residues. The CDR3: CASSFRTYTGELFF. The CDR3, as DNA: TGTGCCAGCAGCTTCCGGACGTACACCGGGGAGCTGTTTTTT.

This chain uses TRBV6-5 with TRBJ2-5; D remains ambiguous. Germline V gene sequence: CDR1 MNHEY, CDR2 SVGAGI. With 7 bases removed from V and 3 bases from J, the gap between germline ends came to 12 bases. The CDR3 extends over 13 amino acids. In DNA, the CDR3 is TGTGCCAGCACCCCCGCACTCGAAGAGACCCAGTACTTC. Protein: CASTPALEETQYF.

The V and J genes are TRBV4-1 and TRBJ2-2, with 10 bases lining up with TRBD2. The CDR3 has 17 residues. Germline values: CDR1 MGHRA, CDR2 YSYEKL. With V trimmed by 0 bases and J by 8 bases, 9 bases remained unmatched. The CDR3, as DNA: TGCGCCAGCAGCCAAGATAGGCTAGCGGGAGAGAATGGGGAGCTGTTTTTT. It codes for CASSQDRLAGENGELFF.

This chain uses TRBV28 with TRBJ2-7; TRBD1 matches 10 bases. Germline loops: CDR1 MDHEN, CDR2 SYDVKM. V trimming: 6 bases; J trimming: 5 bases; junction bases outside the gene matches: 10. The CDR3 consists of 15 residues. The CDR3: CASRLTRQGADEQYF. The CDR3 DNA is TGTGCCAGCAGACTCACCCGACAGGGGGCGGACGAGCAGTACTTC.

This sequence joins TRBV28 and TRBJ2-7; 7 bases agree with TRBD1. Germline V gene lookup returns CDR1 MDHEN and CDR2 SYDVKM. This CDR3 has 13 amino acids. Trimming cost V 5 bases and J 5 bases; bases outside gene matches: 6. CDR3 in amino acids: CASSRDSLNEQYF. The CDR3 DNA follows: TGTGCCAGCAGTAGGGACAGCTTAAACGAGCAGTACTTC.

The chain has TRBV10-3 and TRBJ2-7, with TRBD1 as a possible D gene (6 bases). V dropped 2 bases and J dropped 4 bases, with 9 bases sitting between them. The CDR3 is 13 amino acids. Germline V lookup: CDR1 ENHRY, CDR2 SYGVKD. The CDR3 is CAISEAQGYEQYF. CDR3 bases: TGTGCCATCAGTGAGGCACAGGGTTACGAGCAGTACTTC.

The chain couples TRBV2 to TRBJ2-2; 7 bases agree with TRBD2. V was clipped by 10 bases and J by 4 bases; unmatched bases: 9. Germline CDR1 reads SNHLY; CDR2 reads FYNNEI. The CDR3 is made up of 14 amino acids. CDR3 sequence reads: CATFGGFGTGELFF. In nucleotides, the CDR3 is TGTGCCACTTTCGGGGGGTTTGGCACCGGGGAGCTGTTTTTT. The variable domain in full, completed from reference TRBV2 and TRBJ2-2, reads EPEVTQTPSHQVTQMGQEVILRCVPISNHLYFYWYRQILGQKVEFLVSFYNNEISEKSEIFDDQFSVERPDGSNFTLKIRSTKLEDSAMYFCATFGGFGTGELFFGEGSRLTVL.

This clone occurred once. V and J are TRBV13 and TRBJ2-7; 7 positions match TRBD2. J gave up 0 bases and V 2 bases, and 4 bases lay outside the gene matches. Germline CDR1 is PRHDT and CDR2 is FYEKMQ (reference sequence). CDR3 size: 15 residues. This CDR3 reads CASSLLAASSYEQYF. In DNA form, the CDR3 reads TGTGCCAGCAGCTTACTAGCGGCGAGCTCCTACGAGCAGTACTTC.

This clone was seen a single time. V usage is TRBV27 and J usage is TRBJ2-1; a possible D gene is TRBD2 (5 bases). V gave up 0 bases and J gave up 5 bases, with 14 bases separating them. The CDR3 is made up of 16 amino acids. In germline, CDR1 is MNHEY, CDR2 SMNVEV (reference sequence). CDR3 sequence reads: CASSLSVGEWDNEQFF. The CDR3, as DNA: TGTGCCAGCAGTTTATCGGTCGGGGAGTGGGACAATGAGCAGTTCTTC.

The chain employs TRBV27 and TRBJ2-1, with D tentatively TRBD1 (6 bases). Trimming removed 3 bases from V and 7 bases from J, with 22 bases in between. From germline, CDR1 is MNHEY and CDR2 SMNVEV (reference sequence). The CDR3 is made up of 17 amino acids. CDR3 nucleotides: TGTGCCAGCAGTTTCCATAATCTACAGGGCGGGCTGAATGAGCAGTTCTTC. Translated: CASSFHNLQGGLNEQFF.

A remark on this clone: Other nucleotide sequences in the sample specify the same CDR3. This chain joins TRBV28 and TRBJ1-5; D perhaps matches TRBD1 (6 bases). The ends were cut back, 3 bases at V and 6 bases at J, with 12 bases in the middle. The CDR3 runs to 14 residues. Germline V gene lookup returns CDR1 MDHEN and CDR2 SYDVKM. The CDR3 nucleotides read TGTGCCAGCAGTTTCCGGGGGGCGGGTCAGCCCCAGCATTTT. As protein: CASSFRGAGQPQHF.

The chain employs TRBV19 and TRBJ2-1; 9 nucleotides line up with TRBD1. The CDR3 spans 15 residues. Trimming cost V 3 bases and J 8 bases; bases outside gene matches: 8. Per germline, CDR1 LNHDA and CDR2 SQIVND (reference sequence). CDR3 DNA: TGTGCCAGTAGTATGGGGACAGGGCTAAGCTATGAGCAGTTCTTC. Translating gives CASSMGTGLSYEQFF.

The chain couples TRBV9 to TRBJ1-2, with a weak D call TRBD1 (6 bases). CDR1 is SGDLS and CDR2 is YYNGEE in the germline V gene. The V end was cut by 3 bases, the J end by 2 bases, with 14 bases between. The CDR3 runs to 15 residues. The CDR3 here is CASSASQTGNYGYTF. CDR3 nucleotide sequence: TGTGCCAGCAGCGCTAGTCAGACAGGAAACTATGGCTACACCTTC.

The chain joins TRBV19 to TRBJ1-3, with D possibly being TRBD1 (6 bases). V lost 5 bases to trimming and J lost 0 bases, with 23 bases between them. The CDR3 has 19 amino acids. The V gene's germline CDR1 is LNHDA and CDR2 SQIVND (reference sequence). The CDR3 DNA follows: TGTGCCAGTAGTCCGACATGGGGGCCCACTACCATCTCTGGAAACACCATATATTTT. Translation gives CASSPTWGPTTISGNTIYF.

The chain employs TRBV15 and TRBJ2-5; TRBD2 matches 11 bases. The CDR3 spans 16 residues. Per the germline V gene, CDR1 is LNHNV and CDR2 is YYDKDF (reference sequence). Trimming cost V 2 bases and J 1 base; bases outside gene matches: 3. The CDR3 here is CATSRFLAGGQETQYF. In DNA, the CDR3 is TGTGCCACCAGCAGATTCCTAGCGGGAGGCCAAGAGACCCAGTACTTC. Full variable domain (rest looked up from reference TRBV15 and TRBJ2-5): DAMVIQNPRYQVTQFGKPVTLSCSQTLNHNVMYWYQQKSSQAPKLLFHYYDKDFNNEADTPDNFQSRRPNTSFCFLDIRSPGLGDTAMYLCATSRFLAGGQETQYFGPGTRLLVL.

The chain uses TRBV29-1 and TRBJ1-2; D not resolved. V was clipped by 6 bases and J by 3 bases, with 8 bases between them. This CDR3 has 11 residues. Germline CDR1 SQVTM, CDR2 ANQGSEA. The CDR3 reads CSVPMDYGYTF. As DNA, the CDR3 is TGCAGCGTACCGATGGACTATGGCTACACCTTC.

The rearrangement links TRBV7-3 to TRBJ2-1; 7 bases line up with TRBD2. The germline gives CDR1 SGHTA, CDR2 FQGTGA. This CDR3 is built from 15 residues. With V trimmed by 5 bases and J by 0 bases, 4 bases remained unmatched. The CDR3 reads CASSVAGGSYNEQFF. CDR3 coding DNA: TGTGCCAGCAGCGTAGCGGGCGGCTCCTACAATGAGCAGTTCTTC. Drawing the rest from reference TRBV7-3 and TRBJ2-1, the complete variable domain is GAGVSQTPSNKVTEKGKYVELRCDPISGHTALYWYRQSLGQGPEFLIYFQGTGAADDSGLPNDRFFAVRPEGSVSTLKIQRTERGDSAVYLCASSVAGGSYNEQFFGPGTRLTVL.

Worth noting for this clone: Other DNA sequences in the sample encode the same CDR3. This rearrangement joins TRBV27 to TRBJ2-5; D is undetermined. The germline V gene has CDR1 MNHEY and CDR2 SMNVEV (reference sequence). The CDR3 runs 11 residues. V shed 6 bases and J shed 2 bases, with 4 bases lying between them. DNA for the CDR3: TGTGCCAGCAGAGGGCAAGAGACCCAGTACTTC. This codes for CASRGQETQYF.

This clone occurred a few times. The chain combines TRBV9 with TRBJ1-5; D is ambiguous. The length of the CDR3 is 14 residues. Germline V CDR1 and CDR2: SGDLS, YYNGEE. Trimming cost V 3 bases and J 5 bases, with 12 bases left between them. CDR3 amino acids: CASSASGSYQPQHF. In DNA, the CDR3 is TGTGCCAGCAGCGCCTCGGGAAGCTATCAGCCCCAGCATTTT.

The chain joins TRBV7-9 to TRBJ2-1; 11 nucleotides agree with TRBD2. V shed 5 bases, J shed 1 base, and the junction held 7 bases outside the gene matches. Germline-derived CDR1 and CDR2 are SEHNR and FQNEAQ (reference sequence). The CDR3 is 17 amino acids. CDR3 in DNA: TGTGCCAGCAGCCCTACTAGCGGGAGTAGTTCCTACAATGAGCAGTTCTTC. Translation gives CASSPTSGSSSYNEQFF.

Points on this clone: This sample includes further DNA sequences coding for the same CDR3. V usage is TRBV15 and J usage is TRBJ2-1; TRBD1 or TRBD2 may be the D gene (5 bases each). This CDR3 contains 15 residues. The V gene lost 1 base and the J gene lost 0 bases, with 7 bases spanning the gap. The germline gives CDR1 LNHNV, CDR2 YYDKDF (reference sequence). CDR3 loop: CATSRGGSSYNEQFF. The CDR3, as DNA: TGTGCCACCAGCAGAGGGGGGAGCTCCTACAATGAGCAGTTCTTC.

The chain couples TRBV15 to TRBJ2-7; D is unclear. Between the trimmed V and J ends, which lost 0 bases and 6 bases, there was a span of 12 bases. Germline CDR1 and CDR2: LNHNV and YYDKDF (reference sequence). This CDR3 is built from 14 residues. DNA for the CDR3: TGTGCCACCAGCAGAGATCGAAAGGGCGCCGAGCAGTACTTC. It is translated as CATSRDRKGAEQYF.

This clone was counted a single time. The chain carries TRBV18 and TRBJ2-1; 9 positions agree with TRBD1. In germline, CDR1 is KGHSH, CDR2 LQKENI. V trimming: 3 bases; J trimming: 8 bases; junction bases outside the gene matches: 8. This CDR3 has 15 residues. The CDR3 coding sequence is TGTGCCAGCTCACCCGGGGGACAGGGATTGGATGAGCAGTTCTTC. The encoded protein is CASSPGGQGLDEQFF.

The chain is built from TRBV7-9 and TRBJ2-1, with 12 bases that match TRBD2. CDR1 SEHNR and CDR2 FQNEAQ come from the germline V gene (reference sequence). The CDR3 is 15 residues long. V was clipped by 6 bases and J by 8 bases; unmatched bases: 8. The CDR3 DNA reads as TGTGCCAGCAGACATCTAGCGGGAGGGCCCTATGAGCAGTTCTTC. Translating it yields CASRHLAGGPYEQFF.